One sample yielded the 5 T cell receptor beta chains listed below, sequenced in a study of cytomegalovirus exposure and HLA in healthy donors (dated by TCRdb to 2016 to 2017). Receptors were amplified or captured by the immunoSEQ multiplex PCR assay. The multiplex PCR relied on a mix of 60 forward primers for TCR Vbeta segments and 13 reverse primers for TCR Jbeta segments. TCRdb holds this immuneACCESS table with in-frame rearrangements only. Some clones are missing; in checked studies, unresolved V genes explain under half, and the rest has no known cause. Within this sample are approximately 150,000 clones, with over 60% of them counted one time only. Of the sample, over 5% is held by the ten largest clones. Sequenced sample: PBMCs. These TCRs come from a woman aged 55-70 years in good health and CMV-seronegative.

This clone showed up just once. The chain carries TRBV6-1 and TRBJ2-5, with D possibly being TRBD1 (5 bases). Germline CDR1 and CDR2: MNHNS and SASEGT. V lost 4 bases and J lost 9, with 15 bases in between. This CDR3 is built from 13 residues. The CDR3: CASSGQYNGAQYF. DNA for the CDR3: TGTGCCAGCAGTGGACAGTACAATGGGGCCCAGTACTTC.

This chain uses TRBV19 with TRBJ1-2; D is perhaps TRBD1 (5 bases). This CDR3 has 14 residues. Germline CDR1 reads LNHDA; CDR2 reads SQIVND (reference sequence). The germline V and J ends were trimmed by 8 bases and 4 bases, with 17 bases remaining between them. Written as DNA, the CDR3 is TGTGCCAGTTTCCTTGTACGGGGGAGCTATGGCTACACCTTC. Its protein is CASFLVRGSYGYTF.

DNA of the CDR3: TGTGCCAGCAGTCCCTCCGGGACTAGCCCCGATACGCAGTATTTT. Its protein is CASSPSGTSPDTQYF. The chain links TRBV28 to TRBJ2-3, with 9 bases aligning to TRBD2. CDR1 and CDR2 (germline): MDHEN, SYDVKM. CDR3 size: 15 residues. With V trimmed by 5 bases and J by 6 bases, 9 bases remained unmatched.

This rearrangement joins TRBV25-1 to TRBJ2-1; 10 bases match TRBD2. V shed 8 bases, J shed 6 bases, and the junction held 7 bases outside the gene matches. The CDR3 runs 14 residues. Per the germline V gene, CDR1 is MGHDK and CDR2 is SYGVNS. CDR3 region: CASYRSGGANEQFF. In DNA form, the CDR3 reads TGTGCCAGCTATAGGAGCGGGGGGGCCAATGAGCAGTTCTTC.

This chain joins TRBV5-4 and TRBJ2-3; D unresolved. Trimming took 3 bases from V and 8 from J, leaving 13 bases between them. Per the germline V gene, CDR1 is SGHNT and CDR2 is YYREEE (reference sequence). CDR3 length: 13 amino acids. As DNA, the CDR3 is TGTGCCAGCAGCTCAGCGAACGAAATTACGCAGTATTTT. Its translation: CASSSANEITQYF.